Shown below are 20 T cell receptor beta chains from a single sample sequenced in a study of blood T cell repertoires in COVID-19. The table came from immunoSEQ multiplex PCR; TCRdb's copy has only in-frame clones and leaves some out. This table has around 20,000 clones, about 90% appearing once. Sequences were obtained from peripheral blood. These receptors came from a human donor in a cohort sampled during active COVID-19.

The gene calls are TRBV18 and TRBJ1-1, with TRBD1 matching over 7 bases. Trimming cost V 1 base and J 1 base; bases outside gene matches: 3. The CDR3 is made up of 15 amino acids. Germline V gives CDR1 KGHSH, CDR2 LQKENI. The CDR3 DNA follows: TGTGCCAGCTCACCACTGGCAGGGGGGAACACTGAAGCTTTCTTT. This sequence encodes CASSPLAGGNTEAFF.

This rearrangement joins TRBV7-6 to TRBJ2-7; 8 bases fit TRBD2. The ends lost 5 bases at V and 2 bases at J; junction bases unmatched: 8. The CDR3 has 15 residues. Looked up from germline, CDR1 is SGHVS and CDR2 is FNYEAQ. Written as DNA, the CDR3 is TGTGCCAGCAGCCCGGCCGGGACTAGTACCTACGAGCAGTACTTC. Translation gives CASSPAGTSTYEQYF.

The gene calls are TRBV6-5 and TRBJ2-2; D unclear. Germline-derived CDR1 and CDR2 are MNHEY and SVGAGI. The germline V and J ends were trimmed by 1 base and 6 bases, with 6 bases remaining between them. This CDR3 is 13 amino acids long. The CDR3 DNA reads TGTGCCAGCAGTTACTTATCCCCCGGGGAGCTGTTTTTT. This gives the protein CASSYLSPGELFF.

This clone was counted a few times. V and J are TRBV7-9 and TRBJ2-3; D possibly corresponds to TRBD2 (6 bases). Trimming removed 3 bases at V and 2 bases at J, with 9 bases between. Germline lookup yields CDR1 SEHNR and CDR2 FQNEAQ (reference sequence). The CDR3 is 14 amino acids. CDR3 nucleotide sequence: TGTGCCAGCAGCTTTGGGACTCTCACAGATACGCAGTATTTT. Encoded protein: CASSFGTLTDTQYF. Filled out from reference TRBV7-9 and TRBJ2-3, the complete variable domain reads DTGVSQNPRHKITKRGQNVTFRCDPISEHNRLYWYRQTLGQGPEFLTYFQNEAQLEKSRLLSDRFSAERPKGSFSTLEIQRTEQGDSAMYLCASSFGTLTDTQYFGPGTRLTVL.

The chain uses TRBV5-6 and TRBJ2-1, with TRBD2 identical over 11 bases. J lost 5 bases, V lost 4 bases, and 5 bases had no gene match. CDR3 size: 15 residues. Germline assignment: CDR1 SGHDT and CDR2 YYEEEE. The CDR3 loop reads CASSPLAGGNNEQFF. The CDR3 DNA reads TGTGCCAGCAGCCCTCTAGCGGGGGGAAACAATGAGCAGTTCTTC.

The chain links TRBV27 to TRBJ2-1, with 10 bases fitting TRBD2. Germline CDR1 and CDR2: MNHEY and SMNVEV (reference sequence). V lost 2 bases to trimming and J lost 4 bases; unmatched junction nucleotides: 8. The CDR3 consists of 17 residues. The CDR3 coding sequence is TGTGCCAGCAGTTTAAGAAGCCTAGCGGGGGCGTACAATGAGCAGTTCTTC. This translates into CASSLRSLAGAYNEQFF.

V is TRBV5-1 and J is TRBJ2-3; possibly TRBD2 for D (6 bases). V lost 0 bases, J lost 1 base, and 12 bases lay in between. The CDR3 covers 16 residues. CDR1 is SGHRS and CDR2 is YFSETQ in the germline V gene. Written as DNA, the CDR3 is TGCGCCAGCAGCTTGGGACTAGTGGGTGGCACAGATACGCAGTATTTT. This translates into CASSLGLVGGTDTQYF.

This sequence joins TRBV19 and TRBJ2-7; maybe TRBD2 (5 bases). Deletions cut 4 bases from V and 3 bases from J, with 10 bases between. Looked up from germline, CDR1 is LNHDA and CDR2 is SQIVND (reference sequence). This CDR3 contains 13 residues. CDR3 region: CASSTGLGYEQYV. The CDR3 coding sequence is TGTGCCAGTAGTACCGGACTTGGCTACGAGCAGTACGTC.

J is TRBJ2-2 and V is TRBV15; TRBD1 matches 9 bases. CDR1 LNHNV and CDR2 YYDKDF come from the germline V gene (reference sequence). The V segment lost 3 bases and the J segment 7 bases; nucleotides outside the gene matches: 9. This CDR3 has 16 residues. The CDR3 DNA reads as TGTGCCACCAGCAGCCTAGGACAGGGGAGACTCGGGGAGCTGTTTTTT. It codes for CATSSLGQGRLGELFF.

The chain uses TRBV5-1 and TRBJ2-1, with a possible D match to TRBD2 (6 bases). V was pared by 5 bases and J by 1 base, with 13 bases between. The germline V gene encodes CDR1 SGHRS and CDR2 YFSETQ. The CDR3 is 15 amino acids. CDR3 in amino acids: CASRRSAGSYNEQFF. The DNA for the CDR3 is TGCGCCAGCAGACGAAGTGCGGGATCCTACAATGAGCAGTTCTTC.

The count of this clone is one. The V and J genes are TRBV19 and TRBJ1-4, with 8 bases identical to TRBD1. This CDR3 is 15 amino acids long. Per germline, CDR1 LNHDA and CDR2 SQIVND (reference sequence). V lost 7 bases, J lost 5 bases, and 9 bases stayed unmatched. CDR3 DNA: TGTGCCAGTAACGCTCCGGGGACAGGAAATGAAAAACTGTTTTTT. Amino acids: CASNAPGTGNEKLFF.

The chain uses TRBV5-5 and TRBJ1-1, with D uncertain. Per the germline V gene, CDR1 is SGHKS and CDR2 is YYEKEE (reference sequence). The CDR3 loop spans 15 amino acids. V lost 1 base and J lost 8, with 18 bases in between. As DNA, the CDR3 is TGTGCCAGCAGCTTGCGGAGGGCTTCCCTAGGGGAAGCTTTCTTT. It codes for CASSLRRASLGEAFF.

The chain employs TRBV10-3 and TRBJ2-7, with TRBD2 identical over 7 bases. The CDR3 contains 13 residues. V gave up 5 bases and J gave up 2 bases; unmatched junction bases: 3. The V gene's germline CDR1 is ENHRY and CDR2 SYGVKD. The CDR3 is CAISPGTTYEQYV. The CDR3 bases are TGTGCCATCAGTCCCGGGACTACCTACGAGCAGTACGTC.

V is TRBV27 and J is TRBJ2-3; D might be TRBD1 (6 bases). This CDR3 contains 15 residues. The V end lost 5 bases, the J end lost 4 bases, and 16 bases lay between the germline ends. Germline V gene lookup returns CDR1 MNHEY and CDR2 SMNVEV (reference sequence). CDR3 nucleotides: TGTGCCAGCAGTCTACAGGGTGGGATTGCAGATACGCAGTATTTT. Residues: CASSLQGGIADTQYF.

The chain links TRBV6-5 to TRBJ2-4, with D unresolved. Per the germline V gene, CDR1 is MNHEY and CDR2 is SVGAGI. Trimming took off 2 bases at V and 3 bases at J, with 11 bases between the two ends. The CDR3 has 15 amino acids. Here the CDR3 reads CASSYGPYDKNIQYF. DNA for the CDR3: TGTGCCAGCAGTTACGGGCCCTACGACAAAAACATTCAGTACTTC.

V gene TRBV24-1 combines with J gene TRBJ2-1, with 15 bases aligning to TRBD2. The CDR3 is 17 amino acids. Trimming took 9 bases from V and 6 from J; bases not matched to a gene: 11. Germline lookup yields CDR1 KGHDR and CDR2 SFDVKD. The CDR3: CATGGGLAGGGGNEQFF. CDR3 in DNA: TGTGCCACCGGGGGTGGACTAGCGGGAGGGGGAGGCAATGAGCAGTTCTTC.

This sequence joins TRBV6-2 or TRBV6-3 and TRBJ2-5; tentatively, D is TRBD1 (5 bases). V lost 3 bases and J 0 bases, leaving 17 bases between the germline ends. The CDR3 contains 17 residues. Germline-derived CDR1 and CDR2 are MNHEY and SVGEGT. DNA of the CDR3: TGTGCCAGCAGTTATCAAACAGGCACATTCGACCAAGAGACCCAGTACTTC. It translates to CASSYQTGTFDQETQYF.

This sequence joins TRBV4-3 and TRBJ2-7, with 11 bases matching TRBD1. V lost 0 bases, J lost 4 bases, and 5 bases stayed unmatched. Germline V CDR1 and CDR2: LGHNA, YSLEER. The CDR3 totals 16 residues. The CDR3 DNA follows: TGCGCCAGCAGCCAAGACTGGGGGACAGGGGGATACGAGCAGTACTTC. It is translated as CASSQDWGTGGYEQYF.

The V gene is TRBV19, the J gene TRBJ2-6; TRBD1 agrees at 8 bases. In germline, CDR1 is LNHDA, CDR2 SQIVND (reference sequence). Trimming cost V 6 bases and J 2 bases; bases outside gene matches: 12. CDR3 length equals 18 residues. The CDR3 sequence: CASRPTDRVRPGANVLTF. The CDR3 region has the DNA TGTGCCAGTAGGCCGACGGACAGGGTTCGCCCTGGGGCCAACGTCCTGACTTTC.

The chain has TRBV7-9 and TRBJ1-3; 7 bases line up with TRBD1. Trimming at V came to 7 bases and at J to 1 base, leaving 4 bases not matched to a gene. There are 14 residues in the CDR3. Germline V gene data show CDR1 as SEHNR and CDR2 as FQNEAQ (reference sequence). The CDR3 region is CASNQGGSGNTIYF. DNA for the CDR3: TGTGCCAGCAACCAGGGGGGTTCTGGAAACACCATATATTTT.